This T cell receptor beta chain was found in a study of blood T cell repertoires in COVID-19. In the original workflow: Researchers report that nucleated cell counts were estimated from reference gene primer amplification. TCRdb's table, derived via immunoSEQ multiplex PCR, lists solely in-frame clones and lacks some. That table furnishes V, J and clone size, whereas the DNA furnished D and trimming. Of some 90,000 clones in the sample, about 83% were seen once. There are 12 residues in the CDR3. Germline values: CDR1 LNHDA, CDR2 SQIVND (reference sequence). With 9 bases removed from V and 3 bases from J, the gap between germline ends came to 11 bases.

The sequenced sample was peripheral blood. V is TRBV19 and J is TRBJ1-2; D perhaps matches TRBD1 (6 bases). This sequence originates from an older woman with COVID-19, enrolled during active disease. CDR3 nucleotides: TGTGCCAGCCGGGGGGCGGACTATGGCTACACCTTC. The encoded protein is CASRGADYGYTF.